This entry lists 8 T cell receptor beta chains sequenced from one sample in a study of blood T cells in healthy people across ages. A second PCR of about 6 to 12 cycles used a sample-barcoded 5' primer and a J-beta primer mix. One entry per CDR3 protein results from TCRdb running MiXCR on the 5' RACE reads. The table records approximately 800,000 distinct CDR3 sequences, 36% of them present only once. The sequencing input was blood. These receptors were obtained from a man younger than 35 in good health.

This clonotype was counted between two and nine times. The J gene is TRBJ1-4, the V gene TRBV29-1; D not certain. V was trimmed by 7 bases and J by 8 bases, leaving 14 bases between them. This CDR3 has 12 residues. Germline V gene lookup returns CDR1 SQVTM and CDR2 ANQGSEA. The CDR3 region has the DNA TGCAGCGCCCGGATCCGTCAGGAAAAACTGTTTTTT. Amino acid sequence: CSARIRQEKLFF. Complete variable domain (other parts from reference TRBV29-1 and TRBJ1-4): SAVISQKPSRDICQRGTSLTIQCQVDSQVTMMFWYRQQPGQSLTLIATANQGSEATYESGFVIDKFPISRPNLTFSTLTVSNMSPEDSSIYLCSARIRQEKLFFGSGTQLSVL.

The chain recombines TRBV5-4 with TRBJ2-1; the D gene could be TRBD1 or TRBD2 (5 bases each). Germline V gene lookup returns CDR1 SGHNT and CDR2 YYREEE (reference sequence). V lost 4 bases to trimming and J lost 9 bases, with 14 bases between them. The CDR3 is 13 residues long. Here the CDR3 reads CASSVGTTPEQFF. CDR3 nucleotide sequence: TGTGCCAGCAGCGTAGGGACGACCCCTGAGCAGTTCTTC.

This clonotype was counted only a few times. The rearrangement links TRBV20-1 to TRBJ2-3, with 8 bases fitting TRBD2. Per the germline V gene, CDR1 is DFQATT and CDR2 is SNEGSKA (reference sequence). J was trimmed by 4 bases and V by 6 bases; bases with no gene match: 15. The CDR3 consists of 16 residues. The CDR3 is CSASPGVGLGPDTQYF. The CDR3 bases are TGCAGTGCCTCCCCCGGGGTGGGACTAGGGCCAGATACGCAGTATTTT.

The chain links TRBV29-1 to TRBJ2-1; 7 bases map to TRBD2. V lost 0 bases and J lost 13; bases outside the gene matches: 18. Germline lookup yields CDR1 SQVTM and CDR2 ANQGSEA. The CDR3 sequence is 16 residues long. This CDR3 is CSVEERHIGGSTPQFF. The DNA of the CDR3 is TGCAGCGTTGAAGAGAGACATATTGGCGGGAGTACACCCCAGTTCTTC.

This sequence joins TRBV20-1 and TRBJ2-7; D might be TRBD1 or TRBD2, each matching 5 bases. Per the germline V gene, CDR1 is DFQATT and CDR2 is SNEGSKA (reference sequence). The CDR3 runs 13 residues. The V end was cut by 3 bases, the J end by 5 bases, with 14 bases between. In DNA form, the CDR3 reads TGCAGTGCTAGTACTAGGGGAATGAACGAGCAGTACTTC. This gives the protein CSASTRGMNEQYF.

The CDR3 DNA sequence: TGTGCCAGCAGTTTCGTAGTCGGGACAGGGGGCTGGAAGGAGACCCAGTACTTC. Translated: CASSFVVGTGGWKETQYF. This sequence joins TRBV28 and TRBJ2-5; TRBD1 agrees at 12 bases. Germline CDR1 reads MDHEN; CDR2 reads SYDVKM. Trimming at V came to 3 bases and at J to 5 bases, leaving 13 bases not matched to a gene. The CDR3 is 18 amino acids.

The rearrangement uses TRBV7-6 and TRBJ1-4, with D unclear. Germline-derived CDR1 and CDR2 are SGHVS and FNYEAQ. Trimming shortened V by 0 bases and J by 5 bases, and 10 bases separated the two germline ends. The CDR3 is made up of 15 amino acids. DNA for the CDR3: TGTGCCAGCAGCTTAGCGGGCCAGACGAATGAAAAACTGTTTTTT. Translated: CASSLAGQTNEKLFF.

The CDR3 region has the DNA TGCAGCGTTGACACTAGCGGGGCCTTTTACAATGAGCAGTTCTTC. Encoded protein: CSVDTSGAFYNEQFF. The chain is built from TRBV29-1 and TRBJ2-1, with 10 bases fitting TRBD2. J gave up 4 bases and V 3 bases, and 6 bases lay outside the gene matches. Germline assignment: CDR1 SQVTM and CDR2 ANQGSEA. The CDR3 spans 15 residues.